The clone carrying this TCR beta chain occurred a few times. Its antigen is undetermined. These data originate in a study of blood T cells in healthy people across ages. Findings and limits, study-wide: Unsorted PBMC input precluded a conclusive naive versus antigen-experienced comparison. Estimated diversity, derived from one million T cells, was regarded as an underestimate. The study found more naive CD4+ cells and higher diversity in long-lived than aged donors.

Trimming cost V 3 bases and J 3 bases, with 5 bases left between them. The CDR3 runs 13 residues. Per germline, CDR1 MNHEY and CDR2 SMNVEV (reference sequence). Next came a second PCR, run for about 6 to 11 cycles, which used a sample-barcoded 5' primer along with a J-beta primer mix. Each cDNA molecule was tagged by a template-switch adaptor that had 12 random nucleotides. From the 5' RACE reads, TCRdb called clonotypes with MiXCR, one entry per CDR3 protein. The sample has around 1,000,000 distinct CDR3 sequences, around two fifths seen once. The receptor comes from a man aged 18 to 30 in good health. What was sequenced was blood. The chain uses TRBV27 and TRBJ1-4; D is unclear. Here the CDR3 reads CASSFLANEKLFF. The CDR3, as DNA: TGTGCCAGCAGTTTTTTAGCTAATGAAAAACTGTTTTTT.